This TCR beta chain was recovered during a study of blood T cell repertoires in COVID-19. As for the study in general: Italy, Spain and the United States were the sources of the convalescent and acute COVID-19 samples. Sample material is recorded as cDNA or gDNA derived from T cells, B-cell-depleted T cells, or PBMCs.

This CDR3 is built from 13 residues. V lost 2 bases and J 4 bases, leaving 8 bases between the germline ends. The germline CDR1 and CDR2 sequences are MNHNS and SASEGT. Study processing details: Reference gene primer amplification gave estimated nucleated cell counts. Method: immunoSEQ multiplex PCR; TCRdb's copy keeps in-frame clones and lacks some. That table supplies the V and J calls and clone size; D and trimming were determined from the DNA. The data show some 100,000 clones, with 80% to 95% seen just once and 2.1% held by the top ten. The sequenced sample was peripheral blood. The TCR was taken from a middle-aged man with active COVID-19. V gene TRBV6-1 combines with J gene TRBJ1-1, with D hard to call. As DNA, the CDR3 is TGTGCCAGCAGTGAAAATGGAGGCACTGAAGCTTTCTTT. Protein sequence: CASSENGGTEAFF.